Detailed here is one TCR beta chain. What it binds is unknown. Germline V lookup: CDR1 LGHNA, CDR2 YSLEER. This CDR3 comprises 14 residues. Trimming cost V 0 bases and J 7 bases, with 10 bases left between them. This sample was taken from a study of T cell responses to AZD1222 COVID-19 vaccine. Study in general: Doses given second, at about 4 or about 12 weeks, were pooled.

This table comes from immunoSEQ multiplex PCR, and its TCRdb copy is limited to in-frame clones, with some not included. This table holds roughly 120,000 clones, over 75% found once. General observations from the study: Baseline seropositivity characterized only six AZD1222 recipients. Vaccine-associated CD4 TCRs ranged over spike, dominating at 160-218 and 743-854. Donors were chiefly white British, with a greater number of females, and clonal diversity was perhaps underestimated.

The source of this sequence is an adult in good health. The specimen comprised peripheral blood, sampled on day 0 of AZD1222 vaccination. The chain combines TRBV4-3 with TRBJ2-1, with D unclear. The CDR3 is CASSQEGLENEQFF. CDR3 DNA: TGCGCCAGCAGCCAAGAGGGCCTTGAGAATGAGCAGTTCTTC.